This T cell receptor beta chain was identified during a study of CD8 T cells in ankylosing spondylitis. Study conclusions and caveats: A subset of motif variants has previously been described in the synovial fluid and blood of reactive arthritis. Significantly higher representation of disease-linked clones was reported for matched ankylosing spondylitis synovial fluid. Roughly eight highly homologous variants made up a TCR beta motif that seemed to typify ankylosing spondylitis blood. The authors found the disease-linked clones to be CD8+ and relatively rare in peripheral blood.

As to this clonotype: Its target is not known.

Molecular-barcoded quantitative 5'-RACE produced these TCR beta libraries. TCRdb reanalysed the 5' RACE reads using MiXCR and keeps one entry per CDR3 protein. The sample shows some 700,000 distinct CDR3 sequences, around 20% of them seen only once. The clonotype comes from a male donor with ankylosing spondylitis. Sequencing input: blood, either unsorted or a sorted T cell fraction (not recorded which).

This CDR3 reads CASSVGPGGPEAFF. In DNA form, the CDR3 reads TGTGCCAGCAGCGTGGGACCGGGCGGCCCTGAAGCTTTCTTT. The J gene is TRBJ1-1, the V gene TRBV9; the D gene is possibly TRBD1 (5 bases). The V gene lost 2 bases and the J gene lost 6 bases, with 14 bases spanning the gap. Germline assignment: CDR1 SGDLS and CDR2 YYNGEE. The CDR3 spans 14 residues.